This T cell receptor (beta chain) is drawn from a study of identical twins. CDR3 size: 14 residues. Germline V gene data show CDR1 as SQVTM and CDR2 as ANQGSEA. The V gene lost 6 bases and the J gene lost 0 bases, with 12 bases spanning the gap. This clonotype was seen repeatedly, ten times or more. The antigen remains undetermined. The study, taken as a whole, reports: Invariant populations such as MAIT and iNKT cells could partly muddle zero-insertion analyses.

TCRdb independently ran MiXCR on the 5' RACE reads; one entry per CDR3 protein. The sample holds fewer than 250,000 distinct CDR3 sequences; about 7% are singletons and the top ten take 3.5% to 4%. This sample also belongs to another study, concerning yellow fever vaccine responses in identical twins.

The TCR originated in a woman aged 18-29 years in good health. This chain links TRBV29-1 with TRBJ2-4; unclear D gene. The sample taken for sequencing was memory (CD45RO+) T cells sorted from blood. The CDR3 DNA follows: TGCAGCGTCCTCGACACCGGAGCCAAAAACATTCAGTACTTC. As protein: CSVLDTGAKNIQYF.